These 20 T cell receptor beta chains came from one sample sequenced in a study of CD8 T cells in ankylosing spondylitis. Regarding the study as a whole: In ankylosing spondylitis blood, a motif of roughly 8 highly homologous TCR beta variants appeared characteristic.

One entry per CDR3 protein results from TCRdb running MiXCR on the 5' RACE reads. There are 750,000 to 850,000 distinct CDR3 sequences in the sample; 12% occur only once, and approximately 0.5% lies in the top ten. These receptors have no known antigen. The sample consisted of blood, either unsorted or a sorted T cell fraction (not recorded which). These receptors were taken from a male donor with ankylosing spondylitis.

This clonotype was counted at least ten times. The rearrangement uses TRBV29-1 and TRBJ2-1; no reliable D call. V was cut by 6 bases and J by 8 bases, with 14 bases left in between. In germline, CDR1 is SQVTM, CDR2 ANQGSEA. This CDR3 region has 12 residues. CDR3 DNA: TGCAGCGTGAGACCCCCTGAGGATGAGCAGTTCTTC. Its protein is CSVRPPEDEQFF.

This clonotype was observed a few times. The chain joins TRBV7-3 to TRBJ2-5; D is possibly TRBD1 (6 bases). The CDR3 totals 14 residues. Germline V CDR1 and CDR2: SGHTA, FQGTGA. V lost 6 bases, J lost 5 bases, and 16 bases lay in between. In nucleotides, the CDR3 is TGTGCCAGCAGTCCCGATAGGGGACACGAGACCCAGTACTTC. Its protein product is CASSPDRGHETQYF.

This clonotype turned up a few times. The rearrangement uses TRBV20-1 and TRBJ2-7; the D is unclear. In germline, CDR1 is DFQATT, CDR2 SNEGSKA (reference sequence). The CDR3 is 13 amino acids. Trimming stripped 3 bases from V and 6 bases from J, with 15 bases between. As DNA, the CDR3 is TGCAGTGCTAGTCTACCCAATGTTATCGAGCAGTACTTC. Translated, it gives CSASLPNVIEQYF.

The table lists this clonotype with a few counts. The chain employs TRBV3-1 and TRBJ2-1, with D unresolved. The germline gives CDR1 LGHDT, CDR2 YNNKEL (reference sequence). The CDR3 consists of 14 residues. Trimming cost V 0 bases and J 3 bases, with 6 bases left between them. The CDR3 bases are TGTGCCAGCAGCCAAGATCAGAGCTACAATGAGCAGTTCTTC. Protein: CASSQDQSYNEQFF.

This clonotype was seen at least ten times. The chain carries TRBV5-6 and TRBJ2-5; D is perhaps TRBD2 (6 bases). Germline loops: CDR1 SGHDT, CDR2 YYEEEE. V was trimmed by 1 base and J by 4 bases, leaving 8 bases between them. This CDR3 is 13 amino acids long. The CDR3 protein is CASSLSGVETQYF. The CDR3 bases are TGTGCCAGCAGCTTGTCGGGGGTAGAGACCCAGTACTTC.

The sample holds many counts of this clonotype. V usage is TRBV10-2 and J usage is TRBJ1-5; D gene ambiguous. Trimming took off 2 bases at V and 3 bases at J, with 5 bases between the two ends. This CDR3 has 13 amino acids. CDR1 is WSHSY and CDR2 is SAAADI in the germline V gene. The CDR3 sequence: CASSETVNQPQHF. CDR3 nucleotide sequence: TGCGCCAGCAGTGAGACAGTCAATCAGCCCCAGCATTTT.

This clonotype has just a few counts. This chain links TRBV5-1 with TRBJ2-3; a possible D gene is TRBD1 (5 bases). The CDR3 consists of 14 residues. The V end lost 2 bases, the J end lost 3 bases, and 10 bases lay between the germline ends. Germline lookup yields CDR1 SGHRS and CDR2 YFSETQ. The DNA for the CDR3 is TGCGCCAGCAGCTTTTCTGGACAAACAGATACGCAGTATTTT. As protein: CASSFSGQTDTQYF.

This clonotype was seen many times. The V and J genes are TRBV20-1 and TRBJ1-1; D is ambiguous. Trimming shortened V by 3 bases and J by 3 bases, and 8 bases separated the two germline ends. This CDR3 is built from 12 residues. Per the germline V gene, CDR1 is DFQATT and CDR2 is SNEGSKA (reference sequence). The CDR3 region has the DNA TGCAGTGCTAGTCGTCTGTACACTGAAGCTTTCTTT. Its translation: CSASRLYTEAFF.

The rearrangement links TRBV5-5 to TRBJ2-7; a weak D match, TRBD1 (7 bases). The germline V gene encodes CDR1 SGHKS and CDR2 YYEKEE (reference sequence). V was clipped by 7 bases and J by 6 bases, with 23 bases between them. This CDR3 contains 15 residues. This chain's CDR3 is CASGRGGGSSGEQYF. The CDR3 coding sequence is TGTGCCAGCGGCCGAGGAGGGGGCTCATCCGGCGAGCAGTACTTC.

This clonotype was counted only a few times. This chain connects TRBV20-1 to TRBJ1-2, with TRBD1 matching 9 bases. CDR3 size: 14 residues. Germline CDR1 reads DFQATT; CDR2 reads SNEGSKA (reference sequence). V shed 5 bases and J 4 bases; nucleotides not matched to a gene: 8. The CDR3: CSAPDRGSFYGYTF. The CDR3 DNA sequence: TGCAGTGCTCCGGACAGGGGAAGTTTCTATGGCTACACCTTC.

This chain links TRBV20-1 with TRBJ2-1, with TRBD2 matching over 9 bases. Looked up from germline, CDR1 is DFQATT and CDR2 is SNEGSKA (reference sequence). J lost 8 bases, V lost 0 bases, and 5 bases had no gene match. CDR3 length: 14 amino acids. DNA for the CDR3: TGCAGTGCTAGAGAGGGACTAGCAATGCATGAGCAGTTCTTC. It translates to CSAREGLAMHEQFF.

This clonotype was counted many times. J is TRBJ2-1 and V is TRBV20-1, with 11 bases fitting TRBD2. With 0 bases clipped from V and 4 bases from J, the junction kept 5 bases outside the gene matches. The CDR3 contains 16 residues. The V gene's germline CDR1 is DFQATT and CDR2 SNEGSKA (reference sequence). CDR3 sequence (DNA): TGCAGTGCTAGAGATCGGACTAGCGGGCTGTACAATGAGCAGTTCTTC. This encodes CSARDRTSGLYNEQFF.

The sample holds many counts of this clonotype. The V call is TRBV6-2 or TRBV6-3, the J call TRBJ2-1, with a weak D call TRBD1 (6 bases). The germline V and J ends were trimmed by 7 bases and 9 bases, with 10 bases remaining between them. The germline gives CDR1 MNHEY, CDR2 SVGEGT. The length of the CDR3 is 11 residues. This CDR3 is CASNQGGEQFF. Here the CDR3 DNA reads TGTGCCAGCAACCAAGGGGGTGAGCAGTTCTTC.

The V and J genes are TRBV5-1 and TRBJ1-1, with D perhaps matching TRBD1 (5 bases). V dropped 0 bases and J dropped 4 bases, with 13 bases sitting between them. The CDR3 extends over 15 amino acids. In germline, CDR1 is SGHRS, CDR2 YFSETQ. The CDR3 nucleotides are TGCGCCAGCAGCTTGGCCCCGGGTGGGGGCACTGAAGCTTTCTTT. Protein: CASSLAPGGGTEAFF.

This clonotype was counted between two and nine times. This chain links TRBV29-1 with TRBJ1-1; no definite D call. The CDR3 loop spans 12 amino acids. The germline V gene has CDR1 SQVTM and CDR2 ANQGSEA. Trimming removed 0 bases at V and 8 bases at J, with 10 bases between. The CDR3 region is CSVEDGSGEAFF. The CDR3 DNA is TGCAGCGTTGAAGACGGATCCGGGGAAGCTTTCTTT.

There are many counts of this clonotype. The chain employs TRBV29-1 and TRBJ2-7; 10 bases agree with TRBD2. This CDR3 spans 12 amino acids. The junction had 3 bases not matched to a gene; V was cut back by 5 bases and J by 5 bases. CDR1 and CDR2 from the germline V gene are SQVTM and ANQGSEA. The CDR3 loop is CSVSSGSNEQYF. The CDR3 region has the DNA TGCAGCGTTTCTAGCGGGAGCAACGAGCAGTACTTC.

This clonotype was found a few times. The CDR3 DNA is TGTGCCAGCAGCAATCCGGGACAGGGGGCCTTCGGGGAGCTGTTTTTT. This translates into CASSNPGQGAFGELFF. The chain couples TRBV7-9 to TRBJ2-2, with 12 bases identical to TRBD1. The CDR3 is made up of 16 amino acids. With V trimmed by 5 bases and J by 7 bases, 8 bases remained unmatched. The V gene's germline CDR1 is SEHNR and CDR2 FQNEAQ (reference sequence).

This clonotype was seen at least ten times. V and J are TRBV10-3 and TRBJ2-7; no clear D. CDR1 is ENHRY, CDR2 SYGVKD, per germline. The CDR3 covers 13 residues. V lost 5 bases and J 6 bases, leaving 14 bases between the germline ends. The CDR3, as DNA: TGTGCCATCAGTATTTATGAGTCGGCCGAGCAGTACTTC. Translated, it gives CAISIYESAEQYF.

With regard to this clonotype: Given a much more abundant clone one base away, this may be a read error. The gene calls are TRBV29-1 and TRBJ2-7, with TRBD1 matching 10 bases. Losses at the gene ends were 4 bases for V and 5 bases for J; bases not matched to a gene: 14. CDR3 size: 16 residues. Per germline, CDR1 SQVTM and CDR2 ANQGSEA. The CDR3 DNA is TGCAGCGTTGCCGGACAGGGGGAGAATGTATACCACGAGCAGTACTTC. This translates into CSVAGQGENVYHEQYF.

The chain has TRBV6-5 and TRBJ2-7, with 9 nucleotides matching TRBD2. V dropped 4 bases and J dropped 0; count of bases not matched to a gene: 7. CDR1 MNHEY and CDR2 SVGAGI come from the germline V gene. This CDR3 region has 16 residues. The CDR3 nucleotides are TGTGCCAGCAGTTTGTCCCCTAGCGGGGTCTCCTACGAGCAGTACTTC. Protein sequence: CASSLSPSGVSYEQYF.